The T cell receptor beta chain under discussion was sequenced for a study of cytomegalovirus exposure and HLA in healthy donors. Study information: The same platform as the 666 first-cohort repertoires was used for the 95 to 150 validation repertoires, a later analysis reported. Findings and caveats of the study: Per published reports, the classifier diagnosed cytomegalovirus status with high specificity and sensitivity. The study put about 180 TCR beta chains on its list as cytomegalovirus-associated. The tendency of first-cohort TCR clusters to co-occur in the 90 to 150 validation repertoires emerged from a later analysis.

Points on this clone: Its target is not known.

Clones were sequenced by immunoSEQ multiplex PCR, and TCRdb holds only the in-frame ones, with some missing. The table includes about 140,000 clones, almost 85% detected once. Germline V CDR1 and CDR2: SGHTS, YDEGEE. The CDR3 consists of 16 residues. J was trimmed by 9 bases and V by 4 bases; bases with no gene match: 13. Sequenced: PBMCs. The chain employs TRBV5-8 and TRBJ2-1, with 10 bases lining up with TRBD2. The sequence was collected from a woman aged 25-40 years in good health and CMV-seronegative. The CDR3 DNA reads TGTGCCAGCAGCGGCGGTCTTCTAGCGGGGGAGGGTGAGCAGTTCTTC. Translation gives CASSGGLLAGEGEQFF.